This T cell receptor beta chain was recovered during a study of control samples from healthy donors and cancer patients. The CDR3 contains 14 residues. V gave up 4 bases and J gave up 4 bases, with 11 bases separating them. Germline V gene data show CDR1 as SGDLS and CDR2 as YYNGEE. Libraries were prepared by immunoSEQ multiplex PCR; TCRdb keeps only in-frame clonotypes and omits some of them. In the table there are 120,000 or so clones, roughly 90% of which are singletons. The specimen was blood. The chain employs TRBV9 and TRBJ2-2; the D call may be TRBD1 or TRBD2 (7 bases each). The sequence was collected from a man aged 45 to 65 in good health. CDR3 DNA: TGTGCCAGCAGCCCAGGGGGGGGCACCGGGGAGCTGTTTTTT. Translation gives CASSPGGGTGELFF.